This is a list of T cell receptor beta chains from one sample in a study of blood T cell repertoires in COVID-19. Assay used: immunoSEQ multiplex PCR; TCRdb lists only in-frame clones, some missing. The table lists roughly 29,000 clones, 81% of them singletons, with roughly 15% in the top ten. Sequenced sample: peripheral blood. The receptors here all came from a woman in her fifties or sixties with acute or convalescent COVID-19. Both conserved end residues are part of each CDR3. The D gene is left open where the match is weak. Size values are once, few and many counts, or a class for expanded clones, and some rows have none.

>TRBV7-3|TRBJ2-5|-|-
CASSLSYQETQYF
TGTGCCAGCAGCTTGAGCTACCAAGAGACCCAGTACTTC
>TRBV29-1|TRBJ2-1|once|-
CSVLGARGSYNEQFF
TGCAGCGTTCTTGGCGCGCGAGGATCCTACAATGAGCAGTTCTTC
>TRBV5-1|TRBJ1-1|-|TRBD1
CASSGSGQGLEAFF
TGCGCCAGCAGTGGATCGGGACAGGGATTAGAAGCTTTCTTT
>TRBV18|TRBJ1-2|-|-
CASSGLNYGYTF
TGTGCCAGCTCAGGACTTAACTATGGCTACACCTTC
>TRBV6-5|TRBJ2-7|-|-
CASRSGEYEQYF
TGTGCCAGCAGATCCGGGGAATACGAGCAGTACTTC
>TRBV27|TRBJ1-1|few|-
CASSLQPGAEAFF
TGTGCCAGCAGTCTTCAACCCGGGGCTGAAGCTTTCTTT
>TRBV28|TRBJ1-1|-|-
CASREDSPPEAFF
TGTGCCAGCAGGGAGGACAGTCCGCCTGAAGCTTTCTTT
>TRBV2|TRBJ1-5|-|-
CASSERGDQPQHF
TGTGCCAGCAGTGAAAGAGGTGATCAGCCCCAGCATTTT
>TRBV19|TRBJ1-1|few|TRBD1
CASGTGVTEAFF
TGTGCCAGTGGAACAGGGGTCACTGAAGCTTTCTTT
>TRBV7-9|TRBJ1-4|few|TRBD1
CASSFAGQTNEKLFF
TGTGCCAGCAGCTTTGCGGGACAGACTAATGAAAAACTGTTTTTT
>TRBV28|TRBJ2-5|-|-
CASSFLGAQTRWETQYF
TGTGCCAGCAGTTTTTTGGGGGCGCAAACGAGGTGGGAGACCCAGTACTTC
>TRBV9|TRBJ2-6|-|-
CASSYPGHLSGANVLTF
TGTGCCAGCAGCTACCCGGGACACTTGTCTGGGGCCAACGTCCTGACTTTC
>TRBV30|TRBJ1-1|-|-
CAWIEQQNTEAFF
TGTGCCTGGATTGAACAGCAGAACACTGAAGCTTTCTTT
>TRBV10-1|TRBJ2-3|-|TRBD2
CASSEFSGGSRGTQYF
TGCGCCAGCAGTGAGTTTAGCGGGGGGTCCAGGGGGACGCAGTATTTT
>TRBV5-5|TRBJ2-7|-|TRBD1
CASSSTGLEQYF
TGTGCCAGCAGTTCGACAGGGCTCGAGCAGTACTTC
>TRBV6-5|TRBJ1-1|-|-
CASRGHSNTEAFF
TGTGCCAGCAGGGGACACTCGAACACTGAAGCTTTCTTT
>TRBV1|TRBJ2-4|-|-
CTSGYTGATVNIQYF
TGCACCAGCGGTTATACAGGGGCGACGGTGAACATTCAGTACTTC
>TRBV9|TRBJ2-2|-|-
CASSARWSPAGTGELFF
TGTGCCAGCAGCGCCAGATGGAGCCCAGCGGGCACCGGGGAGCTGTTTTTT
>TRBV27|TRBJ1-2|-|-
CASSPNPQGSRYGYTF
TGTGCCAGCAGTCCGAACCCCCAGGGATCTCGCTATGGCTACACCTTC
>TRBV4-1|TRBJ1-5|-|-
CASSQSTGTPDQPQHF
TGCGCCAGCAGCCAATCCACCGGGACTCCGGATCAGCCCCAGCATTTT
>TRBV7-8|TRBJ2-7|-|-
CASSPDVGGFSYEQYF
TGTGCCAGCAGCCCAGACGTCGGCGGATTTTCCTACGAGCAGTACTTC
>TRBV28|TRBJ2-7|-|-
CASSSPSRLLDEQYF
TGTGCCAGCAGTTCACCCTCCAGACTCCTAGACGAGCAGTACTTC
>TRBV9|TRBJ2-2|-|-
CASSVAGTPITGELFF
TGTGCCAGCAGCGTAGCGGGGACACCTATTACCGGGGAGCTGTTTTTT
>TRBV21-1|TRBJ2-7|-|-
CASSNRDRGAHEQYF
TGTGCCAGCAGCAATCGGGACAGGGGGGCCCACGAGCAGTACTTC
>TRBV7-7|TRBJ2-2|once|TRBD1
CASSKGQGNGELFF
TGTGCCAGCAGCAAGGGACAGGGGAACGGGGAGCTGTTTTTT
>TRBV21-1|TRBJ1-2|-|-
CASSKGEAGMPNYGYTF
TGTGCCAGCAGCAAAGGTGAAGCAGGAATGCCTAACTATGGCTACACCTTC
>TRBV9|TRBJ2-1|few|TRBD2
CASSQRAGGGAYEQFF
TGTGCCAGCAGCCAAAGGGCCGGCGGGGGGGCGTATGAGCAGTTCTTC
>TRBV5-1|TRBJ2-3|-|TRBD2
CASSSRPSGDTDTQYF
TGCGCCAGCAGCTCCCGTCCCAGCGGGGACACAGATACGCAGTATTTT
>TRBV7-3|TRBJ2-1|-|-
CASSNTDYEQFF
TGTGCCAGCAGCAATACAGATTATGAGCAGTTCTTC
>TRBV5-1|TRBJ1-3|once|TRBD1
CASSLWDRGQAGNTIYF
TGCGCCAGCAGCTTGTGGGACAGGGGGCAGGCTGGAAACACCATATATTTT
>TRBV27|TRBJ1-1|-|-
CASSLYGGSRTEAFF
TGTGCCAGCAGCCTATACGGGGGAAGCCGCACTGAAGCTTTCTTT
>TRBV24-1|TRBJ1-2|-|-
CATSVGGGGPYGYTF
TGTGCCACCAGTGTCGGCGGGGGCGGGCCTTATGGCTACACCTTC
>TRBV5-8|TRBJ2-2|-|-
CATKWGRELFF
TGTGCCACCAAATGGGGCCGGGAGCTGTTTTTT
>TRBV9|TRBJ2-1|-|TRBD2
CASSDPSGGVREQFF
TGTGCCAGCAGCGACCCTAGCGGGGGGGTGCGTGAGCAGTTCTTC
>TRBV5-1|TRBJ2-7|-|TRBD1
CASSKESGGNEQYF
TGCGCCAGCAGCAAGGAATCAGGGGGCAACGAGCAGTACTTC
>TRBV19|TRBJ1-5|-|-
CASNRREEQPQHF
TGTGCCAGTAACCGCAGGGAGGAACAGCCCCAGCATTTT
>TRBV9|TRBJ1-6|-|-
CASSGDQQGGLSSPLHF
TGTGCCAGCAGCGGGGACCAACAGGGTGGGTTGAGTTCACCCCTCCACTTT
>TRBV13|TRBJ1-2|-|-
CASSYFSSGGYTF
TGTGCCAGCAGCTACTTCTCGTCGGGAGGCTACACCTTC
>TRBV18|TRBJ2-7|-|-
CASSPMIPTTSSYEQYF
TGTGCCAGCTCACCAATGATTCCCACAACAAGCTCCTACGAGCAGTACTTC
>TRBV14|TRBJ2-1|once|TRBD1
CASSLGQGLYNEQFF
TGTGCCAGCAGCCTCGGACAGGGCTTGTACAATGAGCAGTTCTTC
>TRBV5-6|TRBJ1-3|-|-
CASSLLRGPGNTIYF
TGTGCCAGCAGCTTGTTACGCGGGCCCGGAAACACCATATATTTT
>TRBV18|TRBJ1-1|-|-
CASSPPSGNTEAFF
TGTGCCAGCTCACCACCGTCAGGGAACACTGAAGCTTTCTTT
>TRBV12-3/TRBV12-4|TRBJ1-1|-|TRBD1
CASNRGLRTEAFF
TGTGCCAGCAACAGGGGGTTGCGGACTGAAGCTTTCTTT
>TRBV9|TRBJ1-6|-|-
CASSVEPHHSSYNSPLHF
TGTGCCAGCAGCGTAGAGCCCCACCATAGCTCCTATAATTCACCCCTCCACTTT
>TRBV2|TRBJ2-2|-|TRBD1
CASRGQLDTGELFF
TGTGCCAGCAGGGGACAGTTAGACACCGGGGAGCTGTTTTTT
>TRBV6-4|TRBJ2-3|-|TRBD2
CASSDSSGGADTQYF
TGTGCCAGCAGTGACTCTAGCGGGGGGGCAGATACGCAGTATTTT
>TRBV6-5|TRBJ1-1|-|-
CASTEWANTEAFF
TGTGCCAGTACGGAATGGGCGAACACTGAAGCTTTCTTT
>TRBV4-2|TRBJ2-3|-|TRBD2
CASSQDVGGDTDTQYF
TGTGCCAGCAGCCAAGATGTGGGAGGGGACACAGATACGCAGTATTTT
>TRBV5-6|TRBJ2-1|-|TRBD2
CASSRLAGISYNEQFF
TGTGCCAGCAGTCGACTAGCGGGGATCTCCTACAATGAGCAGTTCTTC
>TRBV5-8|TRBJ1-1|few|-
CASSLTTGTEAFF
TGTGCCAGCAGCTTGACAACAGGGACTGAAGCTTTCTTT